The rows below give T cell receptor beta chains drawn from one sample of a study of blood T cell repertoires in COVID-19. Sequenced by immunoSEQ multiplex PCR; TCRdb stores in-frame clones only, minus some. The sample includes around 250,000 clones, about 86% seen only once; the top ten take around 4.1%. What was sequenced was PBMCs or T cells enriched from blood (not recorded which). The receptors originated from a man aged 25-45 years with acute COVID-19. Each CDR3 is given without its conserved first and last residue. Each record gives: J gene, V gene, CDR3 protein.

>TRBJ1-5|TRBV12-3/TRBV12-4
ATPAQH
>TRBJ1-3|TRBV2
ASSPYSGNTIY
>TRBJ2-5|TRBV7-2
ASSAGSQETQY
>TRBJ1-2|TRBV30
AWETGGSYYGYT
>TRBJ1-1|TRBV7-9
ASSPVGDTEAF
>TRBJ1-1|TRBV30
AWAGVGTEAF
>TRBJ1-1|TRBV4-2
ASSDRGPDTEAF
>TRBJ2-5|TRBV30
AWSLGGGGQETQY
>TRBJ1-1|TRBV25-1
ASSEWGQEQANTEAF
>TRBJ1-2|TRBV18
ASSPEQITTGPNYGYT
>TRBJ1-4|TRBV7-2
ASSPKNRFSNEKLF
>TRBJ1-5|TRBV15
ATSTDRGTNQPQH
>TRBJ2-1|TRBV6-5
ASLKRDEQF
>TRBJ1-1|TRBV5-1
ASSASLQGNTEAF
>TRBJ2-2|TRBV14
ASSQGLLTGELF
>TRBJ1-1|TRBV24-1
ATKSTGNTEAF
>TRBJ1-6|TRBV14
ASSQQGQYNSPLH
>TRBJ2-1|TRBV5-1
ASGPGNKNEQF
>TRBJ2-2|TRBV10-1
ASRAQLDPSGELF
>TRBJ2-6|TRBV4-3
ASSPQGKGTMAPGANVLT
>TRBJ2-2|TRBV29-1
SATGASNTGELF
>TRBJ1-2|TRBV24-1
ATSDGTGGYYGYT
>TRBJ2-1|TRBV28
ASSRDSSYNEQF
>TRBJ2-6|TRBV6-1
ASIEGGAGANVLT
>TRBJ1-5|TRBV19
ASRADTYYQPQH
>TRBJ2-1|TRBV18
ASSPRDNSYNEQF
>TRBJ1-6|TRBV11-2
ASSMGLPRGSPLH
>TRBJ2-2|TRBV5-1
ASSLGSGRADTGELF
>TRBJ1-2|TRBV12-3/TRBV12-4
ASSHTGGIGYT
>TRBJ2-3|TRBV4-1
ASSPLTGTGGSDTQY
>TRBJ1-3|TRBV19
ASSMTKTGNTIY
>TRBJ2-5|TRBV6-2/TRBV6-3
ASSTLAGGQETQY
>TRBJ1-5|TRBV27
ASSLLPGLNQPQH
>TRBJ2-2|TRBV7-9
ASNRDTNTGELF
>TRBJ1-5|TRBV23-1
ASSQTGQYLEEPQH
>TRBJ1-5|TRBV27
ASSLRGYYQPQH
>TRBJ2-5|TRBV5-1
ASSPPGGTSGRDQY
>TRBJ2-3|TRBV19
ATREGGRSTDTQY
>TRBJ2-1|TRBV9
ASSFQGGRESYNEQF
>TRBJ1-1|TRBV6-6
ASRDTTAF
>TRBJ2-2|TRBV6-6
ASSYLAGGTGELF
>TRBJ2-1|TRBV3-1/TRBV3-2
ASSQTASGGVLEQF
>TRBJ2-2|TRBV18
ASSPVNSVVGTGELF
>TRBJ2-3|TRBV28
ASSAGTGANTQY
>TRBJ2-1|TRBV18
ASSYSANNEQF
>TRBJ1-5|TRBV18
ASSQGRIEGNQPQH
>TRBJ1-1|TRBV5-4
ASSLVGRPMNTEAF
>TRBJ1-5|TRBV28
ASSPTGLGNQPQH
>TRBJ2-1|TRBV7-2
ASIPGTRRGEQF
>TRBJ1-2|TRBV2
AGGGQGNYGYT
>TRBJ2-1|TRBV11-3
ASSSERVRNEQF
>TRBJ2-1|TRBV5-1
ASTFSGGSHEQF
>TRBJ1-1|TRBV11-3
ASSLDLRGKNTEAF
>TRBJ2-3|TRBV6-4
ASSSAGGTDTQY
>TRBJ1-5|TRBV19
ASSPRQGQQPQH
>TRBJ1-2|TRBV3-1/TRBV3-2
ASSLSTGSLGGYT
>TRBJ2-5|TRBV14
ASSQDVLKTQY